The next 23 T cell receptor beta chains were all read from a single sample in a study of T cell clonotyping in hematopoietic cell transplantation. Here immunoSEQ multiplex PCR was the method, and the copy in TCRdb shows in-frame clones only, minus some. The sample holds 6,000 to 9,500 clones, around nine tenths seen once. Sequenced here: PBMCs, sampled 180 days after allogeneic stem cell transplant. These receptors all stem from a female patient aged 45-60 years who had an allogeneic stem cell transplant from an unrelated donor, so the T cells may come from the graft donor. Some clones in this sample may be carry-over from other donors' samples.

The chain joins TRBV6-1 to TRBJ2-2, with D perhaps matching TRBD1 or TRBD2 (5 bases each). The CDR3 covers 14 residues. The V end lost 4 bases, the J end lost 15 bases, and 21 bases lay between the germline ends. Germline CDR1 MNHNS, CDR2 SASEGT. DNA for the CDR3: TGTGCCAGCAGTGTGGGGGACCGCTATAATTGGGTGTTTTTT. Protein product: CASSVGDRYNWVFF.

The chain employs TRBV10-1 and TRBJ2-1, with TRBD1 identical over 8 bases. The trim removed 3 bases at V and 6 bases at J, leaving 7 bases unmatched. The CDR3 contains 15 residues. The V gene's germline CDR1 is WNHNN and CDR2 SYGVQD (reference sequence). CDR3 amino acids: CASSDTGTGPNEQFF. Here the CDR3 DNA reads TGCGCCAGCAGTGACACCGGGACAGGTCCCAATGAGCAGTTCTTC.

This sequence joins TRBV6-6 and TRBJ2-2, with 8 bases identical to TRBD1. The germline V gene has CDR1 MNHNY and CDR2 SVGAGI (reference sequence). This CDR3 comprises 16 residues. Germline trimming cut 5 bases from V and 2 bases from J; bases unmatched to any gene: 7. The CDR3 sequence: CASSRRTGTNTGELFF. The DNA of the CDR3 is TGTGCCAGCAGTCGTCGGACAGGGACCAACACCGGGGAGCTGTTTTTT.

The V and J genes are TRBV5-1 and TRBJ2-1, with TRBD2 identical over 11 bases. J was trimmed by 5 bases and V by 7 bases; bases with no gene match: 8. The CDR3 sequence is 15 residues long. Germline V gives CDR1 SGHRS, CDR2 YFSETQ. In DNA, the CDR3 is TGCGCCAGCGGAATACTAGCGGGAGCCAACAATGAGCAGTTCTTC. It yields the protein CASGILAGANNEQFF.

This clone was observed once. The rearrangement links TRBV13 to TRBJ1-1; D remains ambiguous. The CDR3 has 15 residues. V lost 4 bases, J lost 4 bases, and 16 bases lay in between. The germline gives CDR1 PRHDT, CDR2 FYEKMQ (reference sequence). The CDR3 spells CASSYPTWRATEAFF. CDR3 bases: TGTGCCAGCAGCTACCCGACTTGGAGGGCCACTGAAGCTTTCTTT.

The CDR3 DNA sequence: TGTGCCAGCAGCCCCGAGGAAGTTAATGAAAAACTGTTTTTT. Translated: CASSPEEVNEKLFF. The rearrangement joins TRBV9 to TRBJ1-4; D uncertain. Trimming cost V 4 bases and J 4 bases, with 11 bases left between them. From germline, CDR1 is SGDLS and CDR2 YYNGEE. The length of the CDR3 is 14 residues.

The chain carries TRBV28 and TRBJ1-2; 10 positions agree with TRBD1. The CDR3 has 15 amino acids. In germline, CDR1 is MDHEN, CDR2 SYDVKM. V gave up 2 bases and J gave up 6 bases; unmatched junction bases: 6. Written as DNA, the CDR3 is TGTGCCAGCAGTTTAGCCTTGACAGGGGGCCATGGCTACACCTTC. Its translation is CASSLALTGGHGYTF.

This clone is a singleton in its sample. V gene TRBV19 combines with J gene TRBJ1-4; 8 bases map to TRBD1. Losses at the gene ends were 4 bases for V and 0 bases for J; bases not matched to a gene: 4. This CDR3 region has 16 residues. The germline V gene has CDR1 LNHDA and CDR2 SQIVND (reference sequence). Written as DNA, the CDR3 is TGTGCCAGTAGTAGAACACAGGGGGCAACTAATGAAAAACTGTTTTTT. The encoded protein is CASSRTQGATNEKLFF.

This chain links TRBV27 with TRBJ1-2; D may be TRBD1 (5 bases). Trimming took 5 bases from V and 2 from J, leaving 15 bases between them. The CDR3 is made up of 15 amino acids. Germline-derived CDR1 and CDR2 are MNHEY and SMNVEV (reference sequence). CDR3 protein: CASSPRQGINYGYTF. For the CDR3, the DNA is TGTGCCAGCAGTCCCCGTCAGGGCATCAACTATGGCTACACCTTC.

V gene TRBV5-6 combines with J gene TRBJ2-7; 7 nucleotides agree with TRBD1. CDR3 length: 16 residues. Germline CDR1 reads SGHDT; CDR2 reads YYEEEE. The junction had 10 bases not matched to a gene; V was cut back by 4 bases and J by 0 bases. CDR3 sequence (DNA): TGTGCCAGCAGCATCGGCACAGGGGCCCCCTCCTACGAGCAGTACTTC. Its protein is CASSIGTGAPSYEQYF. Supplemented by reference TRBV5-6 and TRBJ2-7, the full variable domain reads DAGVTQSPTHLIKTRGQQVTLRCSPKSGHDTVSWYQQALGQGPQFIFQYYEEEERQRGNFPDRFSGHQFPNYSSELNVNALLLGDSALYLCASSIGTGAPSYEQYFGPGTRLTVT.

This sequence joins TRBV5-1 and TRBJ2-1, with 9 bases aligning to TRBD2. The junction had 8 bases not matched to a gene; V was cut back by 0 bases and J by 10 bases. The germline CDR1 and CDR2 sequences are SGHRS and YFSETQ. The CDR3 covers 15 residues. CDR3 sequence: CASSLVPSGAREQFF. The CDR3 bases are TGCGCCAGCAGCTTGGTCCCTAGCGGGGCCCGGGAGCAGTTCTTC.

This chain connects TRBV4-1 to TRBJ2-7; possible D gene TRBD1, 5 bases. Germline V gives CDR1 MGHRA, CDR2 YSYEKL. This CDR3 has 15 residues. V gave up 2 bases and J gave up 3 bases, with 14 bases separating them. CDR3 residues: CASSQSQGKNYEQYF. DNA of the CDR3: TGCGCCAGCAGCCAAAGCCAGGGAAAGAACTACGAGCAGTACTTC.

V gene TRBV5-1 combines with J gene TRBJ1-3, with TRBD1 matching 8 bases. V lost 0 bases to trimming and J lost 0 bases; unmatched junction nucleotides: 2. The CDR3 covers 16 residues. Germline V CDR1 and CDR2: SGHRS, YFSETQ. DNA of the CDR3: TGCGCCAGCAGCTTGGTCGGGACAGGCTCTGGAAACACCATATATTTT. Translated, it gives CASSLVGTGSGNTIYF.

The chain couples TRBV28 to TRBJ1-2; 8 positions agree with TRBD1. Trimming took 6 bases from V and 7 from J; bases not matched to a gene: 16. The germline V gene encodes CDR1 MDHEN and CDR2 SYDVKM. This CDR3 is built from 16 residues. DNA of the CDR3: TGTGCCAGCAGGTCCTTGCCCGGGACAGGACCGGGTGGCTACACCTTC. Its protein product is CASRSLPGTGPGGYTF.

Of note for this clone: A read error may produce the germline difference seen at one junction end. The CDR3 DNA follows: TGTGCCAGCAGCTTTTTCGGACAGGGGCAGGCGTTC. This gives the protein CASSFFGQGQAF. This chain uses TRBV5-6 with TRBJ1-2; 9 bases map to TRBD1. The CDR3 sequence is 12 residues long. Germline lookup yields CDR1 SGHDT and CDR2 YYEEEE.

The chain carries TRBV27 and TRBJ2-2, with D uncertain. V lost 2 bases and J lost 2, with 12 bases in between. Germline values: CDR1 MNHEY, CDR2 SMNVEV (reference sequence). The CDR3 length is 16 residues. The CDR3 region is CASSLRAGINTGELFF. CDR3 bases: TGTGCCAGCAGTTTACGGGCAGGAATCAACACCGGGGAGCTGTTTTTT.

The V call is TRBV11-2, the J call TRBJ2-7; 7 bases are a match to TRBD2. V lost 0 bases, J lost 4 bases, and 3 bases stayed unmatched. This CDR3 contains 14 residues. CDR1 SGHAT and CDR2 FQNNGV come from the germline V gene. CDR3 sequence reads: CASSLEAGAYEQYF. CDR3 in DNA: TGTGCCAGCAGCTTAGAGGCGGGAGCGTACGAGCAGTACTTC.

The genes are TRBV30 and TRBJ2-7; possibly TRBD1 for D (6 bases). With 1 base removed from V and 2 bases from J, the gap between germline ends came to 12 bases. This CDR3 is built from 14 residues. CDR1 GTSNPN and CDR2 SVGIG come from the germline V gene (reference sequence). As DNA, the CDR3 is TGTGCCTGGAGTGACAGGGTCACCGCCTACGAGCAGTACGTC. This translates into CAWSDRVTAYEQYV.

The table lists this clone with a few counts. The rearrangement joins TRBV29-1 to TRBJ2-7; TRBD1 or TRBD2 may be the D gene (5 bases each). CDR1 is SQVTM, CDR2 ANQGSEA, per germline. CDR3 size: 12 residues. V shed 5 bases and J shed 2 bases, with 10 bases lying between them. The CDR3 protein is CSVFRGPYEQYF. CDR3 DNA sequence: TGCAGCGTTTTTCGGGGCCCCTACGAGCAGTACTTC.

The chain has TRBV7-9 and TRBJ1-5; D call uncertain. Germline V gene lookup returns CDR1 SEHNR and CDR2 FQNEAQ (reference sequence). This CDR3 is built from 17 residues. V was trimmed by 2 bases and J by 0 bases, leaving 14 bases between them. This CDR3 is CASSLRYGVDSNQPQHF. DNA for the CDR3: TGTGCCAGCAGCTTAAGGTACGGGGTGGATAGCAATCAGCCCCAGCATTTT.

This clone was seen a few times. The genes are TRBV7-3 and TRBJ2-1; D ambiguous. Between the trimmed V and J ends, which lost 2 bases and 4 bases, there was a span of 6 bases. Germline loops: CDR1 SGHTA, CDR2 FQGTGA. The CDR3 length is 13 residues. The CDR3 DNA reads TGTGCCAGCAGCTTACCCCGATACAATGAGCAGTTCTTC. This encodes CASSLPRYNEQFF.

This chain uses TRBV7-2 with TRBJ2-1; D is undetermined. Germline loops: CDR1 SGHTA, CDR2 FQGNSA. CDR3 size: 15 residues. V was trimmed by 4 bases and J by 0 bases, leaving 10 bases between them. CDR3 loop: CASSSSRSSYNEQFF. The CDR3 nucleotides are TGTGCCAGCAGCTCCAGTAGGAGCTCCTACAATGAGCAGTTCTTC.

This clone was seen only once. The V call is TRBV19, the J call TRBJ1-3; unclear D gene. This CDR3 comprises 14 residues. Trimming pared 7 bases from V and 0 bases from J, leaving 10 bases between. CDR1 is LNHDA and CDR2 is SQIVND in the germline V gene (reference sequence). The CDR3 DNA sequence: TGTGCCAGTACAATAGGGAGCTCTGGAAACACCATATATTTT. This codes for CASTIGSSGNTIYF.